The 24 T cell receptor beta chains in this list originate from one sample, sequenced in a study of cytomegalovirus exposure and HLA in healthy donors. The PCR contained 60 Vbeta and 13 Jbeta primers. Generated by immunoSEQ multiplex PCR, the TCRdb table keeps only in-frame clones and is missing some. The sample contains 70,000 to 80,000 clones, 82% of which appear only once. Sequenced input: PBMCs. Source of these receptors: a young man in good health and CMV-seronegative.

The chain employs TRBV30 and TRBJ2-6, with D perhaps matching TRBD2 (5 bases). The CDR3 consists of 20 residues. V lost 4 bases, J lost 0 bases, and 25 bases lay in between. Germline V CDR1 and CDR2: GTSNPN, SVGIG (reference sequence). CDR3 amino acids: CAWTDRLLREGISGANVLTF. The DNA of the CDR3 is TGTGCCTGGACCGACCGGTTGTTACGTGAGGGCATCTCTGGGGCCAACGTCCTGACTTTC.

The chain uses TRBV7-6 and TRBJ2-7; 9 bases agree with TRBD1. Trimming took 5 bases from V and 2 from J; bases not matched to a gene: 10. The germline V gene encodes CDR1 SGHVS and CDR2 FNYEAQ. This CDR3 is 16 amino acids long. CDR3 bases: TGTGCCAGCAGCGTACGGCCGGGACAGGGACCCTACGAGCAGTACTTC. It yields the protein CASSVRPGQGPYEQYF. Full variable domain (remainder filled in from reference TRBV7-6 and TRBJ2-7): GAGVSQSPRYKVTKRGQDVALRCDPISGHVSLYWYRQALGQGPEFLTYFNYEAQQDKSGLPNDRFSAERPEGSISTLTIQRTEQRDSAMYRCASSVRPGQGPYEQYFGPGTRLTVT.

Comment on this clone: The sample has other DNA sequences that encode this CDR3 too. The chain employs TRBV27 and TRBJ2-7; TRBD1 is a possible D gene (5 bases). Germline V lookup: CDR1 MNHEY, CDR2 SMNVEV (reference sequence). V lost 4 bases and J 6 bases, leaving 7 bases between the germline ends. The length of the CDR3 is 11 residues. DNA of the CDR3: TGTGCCAGCAGTTCAGGGCTCGAGCAGTACTTC. This encodes CASSSGLEQYF.

The chain links TRBV5-1 to TRBJ2-7, with 11 positions matching TRBD1. CDR3 size: 17 residues. CDR1 is SGHRS and CDR2 is YFSETQ in the germline V gene. Trimming took 4 bases from V and 3 from J; bases not matched to a gene: 12. CDR3 in DNA: TGCGCCAGCAGCCCGCAAGGTTTCGGGACAGGGGGCTACGAGCAGTACTTC. Translating it yields CASSPQGFGTGGYEQYF.

The V and J genes are TRBV29-1 and TRBJ2-1, with TRBD1 identical over 11 bases. V dropped 6 bases and J dropped 5; count of bases not matched to a gene: 6. Germline V gene sequence: CDR1 SQVTM, CDR2 ANQGSEA. This CDR3 contains 14 residues. The CDR3 region is CSVDGTGGDNEQFF. CDR3 nucleotides: TGCAGCGTGGACGGGACAGGGGGGGACAATGAGCAGTTCTTC.

The chain uses TRBV5-1 and TRBJ1-1; D call uncertain. With 4 bases removed from V and 0 bases from J, the gap between germline ends came to 7 bases. Looked up from germline, CDR1 is SGHRS and CDR2 is YFSETQ. The CDR3 has 13 residues. DNA for the CDR3: TGCGCCAGCAGCCCCCGGGTGAACACTGAAGCTTTCTTT. Amino acid sequence: CASSPRVNTEAFF.

This sequence joins TRBV5-4 and TRBJ2-7, with 11 bases that match TRBD2. Germline V lookup: CDR1 SGHNT, CDR2 YYREEE (reference sequence). CDR3 length: 17 residues. Trimming cost V 0 bases and J 5 bases; bases outside gene matches: 10. The CDR3 sequence is CASSLDGSGGAIDEQYF. The DNA of the CDR3 is TGTGCCAGCAGCTTGGATGGTAGCGGGGGGGCCATCGACGAGCAGTACTTC.

The rearrangement joins TRBV7-6 to TRBJ1-1, with D maybe TRBD1 (5 bases). This CDR3 is 15 amino acids long. The ends were cut back, 5 bases at V and 1 base at J, with 14 bases in the middle. Per the germline V gene, CDR1 is SGHVS and CDR2 is FNYEAQ. This chain's CDR3 is CASSAGRTGNTEAFF. The CDR3 DNA sequence: TGTGCCAGCAGCGCCGGTCGAACAGGGAACACTGAAGCTTTCTTT.

The chain combines TRBV6-1 with TRBJ2-5, with D perhaps TRBD1 (6 bases). TRBJ2-7 matches the DNA end more closely, so the J call is doubtful. The germline gives CDR1 MNHNS, CDR2 SASEGT. The CDR3 runs 14 residues. CDR3 in DNA: TGTGCCAGCAGTGAACCCGGCAGGGGATACGAGCAGTACTTC. This translates into CASSEPGRGYEQYF.

Concerning this clone: One end of the junction is discordant with germline, which a read error may explain. The chain joins TRBV19 to TRBJ1-1, with a weak D call TRBD1 (6 bases). CDR1 and CDR2 (germline): LNHDA, SQIVND (reference sequence). This CDR3 contains 15 residues. CDR3 nucleotides: TGTGCCAGTAGTTTCCCACAGGGCCTGAACATTGAAGCTTTCTTT. Its translation: CASSFPQGLNIEAFF. Complete variable domain (other parts from reference TRBV19 and TRBJ1-1): DGGITQSPKYLFRKEGQNVTLSCEQNLNHDAMYWYRQDPGQGLRLIYYSQIVNDFQKGDIAEGYSVSREKKESFPLTVTSAQKNPTAFYLCASSFPQGLNIEAFFGQGTRLTVV.

The CDR3 DNA reads as TGTGCCAGCAGCGTCCTCGGGACAGGGTTGAACGAGCAGTACTTC. Protein: CASSVLGTGLNEQYF. The V call is TRBV9, the J call TRBJ2-7; 9 bases align to TRBD1. This CDR3 comprises 15 residues. The germline gives CDR1 SGDLS, CDR2 YYNGEE. After removal of 2 bases from V and 5 bases from J, the junction contained 8 bases not matched to a gene.

The genes are TRBV5-1 and TRBJ2-7; TRBD1 matches at 11 bases. CDR1 is SGHRS, CDR2 YFSETQ, per germline. V was pared by 2 bases and J by 4 bases, with 14 bases of the junction left unmatched. The CDR3 loop spans 18 amino acids. CDR3 sequence (DNA): TGCGCCAGCAGCTTTTCCCCGACGATGGGGACAGGGGGATACGAGCAGTACTTC. It is translated as CASSFSPTMGTGGYEQYF.

V gene TRBV19 combines with J gene TRBJ2-7, with TRBD1 identical over 7 bases. Trimming took 3 bases from V and 2 from J; bases not matched to a gene: 4. This CDR3 contains 14 residues. Germline CDR1 is LNHDA and CDR2 is SQIVND (reference sequence). CDR3 bases: TGTGCCAGTAGTATCCCCGGACAGGCCTACGAGCAGTACTTC. This gives the protein CASSIPGQAYEQYF.

A single count supports this clone. The gene calls are TRBV19 and TRBJ2-2; D uncertain. The CDR3 loop spans 14 amino acids. V shed 2 bases and J shed 4 bases, with 8 bases lying between them. CDR1 and CDR2 (germline): LNHDA, SQIVND (reference sequence). The CDR3 nucleotides read TGTGCCAGTAGTATACGTGAGAGCACCGGGGAGCTGTTTTTT. Its translation is CASSIRESTGELFF. Combining the CDR3 with reference TRBV19 and TRBJ2-2 gives the whole variable domain DGGITQSPKYLFRKEGQNVTLSCEQNLNHDAMYWYRQDPGQGLRLIYYSQIVNDFQKGDIAEGYSVSREKKESFPLTVTSAQKNPTAFYLCASSIRESTGELFFGEGSRLTVL.

This clone was recorded once. The chain joins TRBV7-7 to TRBJ1-2, with D possibly TRBD1 on 5 matching bases. Germline CDR1 is SSHAT and CDR2 is FNYEAQ (reference sequence). The CDR3 length is 11 residues. CDR3 sequence reads: CATGDSYGYTF. The DNA for the CDR3 is TGTGCTACCGGGGACTCCTATGGCTACACCTTC.

The J gene is TRBJ2-2, the V gene TRBV7-9, with 10 bases lining up with TRBD2. The CDR3 contains 16 residues. Losses at the gene ends were 2 bases for V and 7 bases for J; bases not matched to a gene: 7. Germline V gives CDR1 SEHNR, CDR2 FQNEAQ (reference sequence). The CDR3 coding sequence is TGTGCCAGCAGCTTATGGCTAGCGGGAGCGAACGGGGAGCTGTTTTTT. It specifies CASSLWLAGANGELFF.

The CDR3: CATGQGDSPLHF. The CDR3 bases are TGTGCCACAGGACAGGGTGATTCACCCCTCCACTTT. This rearrangement joins TRBV7-2 to TRBJ1-6; TRBD1 aligns across 8 bases. The CDR3 consists of 12 residues. J gave up 8 bases and V 10 bases, and 4 bases lay outside the gene matches. The germline gives CDR1 SGHTA, CDR2 FQGNSA.

The CDR3, as DNA: TGTGCCAGTAGTATAGTTCCGGAGGTAAACATTCAGTACTTC. Translating gives CASSIVPEVNIQYF. The chain employs TRBV19 and TRBJ2-4; maybe TRBD2 (5 bases). Germline values: CDR1 LNHDA, CDR2 SQIVND (reference sequence). The V and J ends lost 1 base and 6 bases respectively, with 10 bases between them. There are 14 residues in the CDR3.

The chain recombines TRBV9 with TRBJ2-3; 10 bases are a match to TRBD1. The CDR3 extends over 16 amino acids. J lost 4 bases, V lost 1 base, and 6 bases had no gene match. The V gene's germline CDR1 is SGDLS and CDR2 YYNGEE. CDR3 sequence: CASSVFWDRGSDTQYF. CDR3 in DNA: TGTGCCAGCAGCGTATTTTGGGACAGGGGCTCAGATACGCAGTATTTT.

This chain links TRBV28 with TRBJ2-3; tentative D call: TRBD1 (5 bases). Germline assignment: CDR1 MDHEN and CDR2 SYDVKM. Between the trimmed V and J ends, which lost 1 base and 3 bases, there was a span of 14 bases. This CDR3 has 16 residues. The chain's CDR3 is CASSLYQGASTDTQYF. CDR3 nucleotide sequence: TGTGCCAGCAGTTTATATCAGGGTGCCTCGACAGATACGCAGTATTTT.

A word on this clone: An end of the junction differs from the germline gene, which may be a read error. The chain uses TRBV14 and TRBJ2-7, with D possibly being TRBD2 (5 bases). Looked up from germline, CDR1 is SGHDN and CDR2 is FVKESK. This CDR3 has 13 amino acids. This CDR3 reads CASSQRAGEIRNF. CDR3 nucleotides: TGTGCCAGCAGCCAAAGGGCTGGGGAGATACGAAACTTC.

The V gene is TRBV27, the J gene TRBJ2-5; D might be TRBD1 (6 bases). Gene TRBJ2-7 matches the end of the DNA better, so the J call may be wrong. This CDR3 has 13 amino acids. CDR1 is MNHEY and CDR2 is SMNVEV in the germline V gene (reference sequence). CDR3 residues: CASSLQGGYEQYF. CDR3 bases: TGTGCCAGCAGTCTACAAGGGGGCTACGAGCAGTACTTC.

Details on this clone: Here the CDR3 omits its conserved ending phenylalanine or tryptophan, so a read error is the likely source. This chain uses TRBV11-1 with TRBJ2-2; 11 bases align to TRBD2. CDR1 is SGHAT, CDR2 FQDESV, per germline (reference sequence). The CDR3 loop spans 17 amino acids. V was pared by 5 bases and J by 2 bases, with 7 bases of the junction left unmatched. CDR3 in amino acids: CASSKTSGAINTGELFL. Written as DNA, the CDR3 is TGTGCCAGCAGCAAGACTAGCGGGGCCATAAACACCGGGGAGCTGTTTTTG.

V is TRBV27 and J is TRBJ1-1, with 9 bases that match TRBD1. V gave up 6 bases and J gave up 0 bases; unmatched junction bases: 8. The CDR3 has 16 amino acids. Germline CDR1 reads MNHEY; CDR2 reads SMNVEV (reference sequence). The CDR3 sequence is CASSFGTGLLNTEAFF. The DNA of the CDR3 is TGTGCCAGCAGCTTTGGGACAGGGCTCCTGAACACTGAAGCTTTCTTT.